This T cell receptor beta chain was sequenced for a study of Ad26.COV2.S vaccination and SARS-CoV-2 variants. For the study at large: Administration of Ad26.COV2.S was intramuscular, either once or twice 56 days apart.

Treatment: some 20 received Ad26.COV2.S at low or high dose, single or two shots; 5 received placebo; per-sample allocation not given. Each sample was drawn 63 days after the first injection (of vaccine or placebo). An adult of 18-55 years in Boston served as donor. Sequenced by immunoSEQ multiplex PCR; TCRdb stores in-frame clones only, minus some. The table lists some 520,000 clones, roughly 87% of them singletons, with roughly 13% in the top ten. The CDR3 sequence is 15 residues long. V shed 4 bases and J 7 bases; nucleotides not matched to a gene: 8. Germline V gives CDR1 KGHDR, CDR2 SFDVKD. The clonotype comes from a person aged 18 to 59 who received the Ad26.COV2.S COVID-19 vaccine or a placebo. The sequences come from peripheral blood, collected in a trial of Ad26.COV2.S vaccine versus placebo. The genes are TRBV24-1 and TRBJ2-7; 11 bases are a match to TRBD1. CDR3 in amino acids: CATSDSGQGAQEQYF. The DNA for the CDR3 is TGTGCCACCAGTGACTCTGGACAGGGGGCGCAAGAGCAGTACTTC.